This passage covers 15 T cell receptor beta chains from one sample sequenced in a study of a mutant IDH1 vaccine in newly diagnosed glioma. Time point here: week 47, end of study. Doses consisted of 300 ug of mutant IDH1 20-mer peptide each, paired with topical imiquimod. The repertoire was sequenced with immunoSEQ multiplex PCR; TCRdb's copy has only in-frame clones and lacks some. The sample includes approximately 56,000 clones, over 70% seen only once; the top ten take 5.3%. These TCRs' antigens remain unknown. Source: PBMCs, taken from a glioma patient whose treatment included an IDH1 peptide vaccine. These receptors all come from a man aged 45-60 years with glioma.

CDR3 nucleotide sequence: TGTGCCAGCATAAGCCCGACCGGAAACGAGCAGTACTTC. It encodes CASISPTGNEQYF. The chain uses TRBV6-5 and TRBJ2-7, with D uncertain. V lost 7 bases and J 5 bases, leaving 15 bases between the germline ends. The germline CDR1 and CDR2 sequences are MNHEY and SVGAGI. This CDR3 comprises 13 residues.

The V gene is TRBV27, the J gene TRBJ1-2, with D possibly being TRBD1 (6 bases). The CDR3 is 14 residues long. V lost 3 bases and J lost 6, with 14 bases in between. Per germline, CDR1 MNHEY and CDR2 SMNVEV (reference sequence). The DNA of the CDR3 is TGTGCCAGCAGTTTCCGGGAGCAGGGGAATGGCTACACCTTC. Translation gives CASSFREQGNGYTF.

The chain couples TRBV6-5 to TRBJ2-7, with D unclear. The germline CDR1 and CDR2 sequences are MNHEY and SVGAGI. With 7 bases removed from V and 2 bases from J, the gap between germline ends came to 15 bases. This CDR3 spans 14 amino acids. DNA for the CDR3: TGTGCCAGCACTCAGGCGCGCTACCCCTACGAGCAGTACTTC. Its translation is CASTQARYPYEQYF.

This clone came up a few times. V is TRBV6-1 and J is TRBJ2-5; TRBD1 matches at 7 bases. The CDR3 contains 14 residues. CDR1 is MNHNS, CDR2 SASEGT, per germline. V shed 4 bases, J shed 6 bases, and the junction held 8 bases outside the gene matches. The CDR3 protein is CASSGTGRAKTQYF. CDR3 bases: TGTGCCAGCAGTGGGACAGGCCGCGCGAAGACCCAGTACTTC.

This clone is medium-sized within its sample. The chain joins TRBV5-6 to TRBJ1-1, with no clear D. With 3 bases removed from V and 1 base from J, the gap between germline ends came to 4 bases. The CDR3 is made up of 12 amino acids. Per germline, CDR1 SGHDT and CDR2 YYEEEE. DNA of the CDR3: TGTGCCAGCAGCTGGCAGAACACTGAAGCTTTCTTT. As protein: CASSWQNTEAFF.

V and J are TRBV9 and TRBJ1-3, with TRBD1 as a possible D gene (5 bases). CDR3 length: 17 amino acids. CDR1 SGDLS and CDR2 YYNGEE come from the germline V gene. Trimming took 0 bases from V and 0 from J, leaving 13 bases between them. CDR3 protein: CASSVGGSSLSGNTIYF. For the CDR3, the DNA is TGTGCCAGCAGCGTAGGGGGCAGCTCCCTCTCTGGAAACACCATATATTTT. Based on the CDR3 plus reference TRBV9 and TRBJ1-3, the full variable domain is DSGVTQTPKHLITATGQRVTLRCSPRSGDLSVYWYQQSLDQGLQFLIQYYNGEERAKGNILERFSAQQFPDLHSELNLSSLELGDSALYFCASSVGGSSLSGNTIYFGEGSWLTVV.

This rearrangement joins TRBV7-2 to TRBJ1-1, with D unclear. Trimming removed 5 bases from V and 7 bases from J, with 11 bases in between. Germline values: CDR1 SGHTA, CDR2 FQGNSA. The CDR3 runs 12 residues. Written as DNA, the CDR3 is TGTGCCAGCAGCATCGCACGGGGTGAAGCTTTCTTT. This encodes CASSIARGEAFF.

CDR3: CASKGRGSSYNEQFF. Here the CDR3 DNA reads TGTGCCAGTAAGGGGCGGGGGAGCTCCTACAATGAGCAGTTCTTC. V is TRBV19 and J is TRBJ2-1; TRBD2 matches 7 bases. This CDR3 spans 15 amino acids. Germline CDR1 is LNHDA and CDR2 is SQIVND (reference sequence). V shed 7 bases and J 0 bases; nucleotides not matched to a gene: 6.

This clone was observed a few times. The chain carries TRBV7-9 and TRBJ2-1; 7 bases fit TRBD1. The J segment lost 2 bases and the V segment lost 4 bases, leaving 5 bases of the junction unmatched. The CDR3 extends over 15 amino acids. The germline CDR1 and CDR2 sequences are SEHNR and FQNEAQ (reference sequence). The CDR3 DNA follows: TGTGCCAGCAGCTATACGGGACAGCCCTACAATGAGCAGTTCTTC. Encoded protein: CASSYTGQPYNEQFF.

This clone appeared a few times. This chain links TRBV2 with TRBJ2-5; the match to TRBD2 covers 10 bases. The germline gives CDR1 SNHLY, CDR2 FYNNEI. V shed 8 bases, J shed 5 bases, and the junction held 17 bases outside the gene matches. This CDR3 contains 17 residues. CDR3 coding DNA: TGTGCCAGCGGCCACGAGCGGGGGGGCGATTTGGATGAGACCCAGTACTTC. It translates to CASGHERGGDLDETQYF.

The J gene is TRBJ1-1, the V gene TRBV5-6, with a possible D match to TRBD1 (6 bases). This CDR3 is built from 16 residues. V was cut by 2 bases and J by 7 bases, with 21 bases left in between. CDR1 and CDR2 (germline): SGHDT, YYEEEE. Here the CDR3 DNA reads TGTGCCAGCAGCTTTAAAACAGGGTCGGTTCTGGATGAAGCTTTCTTT. Amino acids: CASSFKTGSVLDEAFF.

The CDR3 DNA follows: TGTGCCAGCAGCTCCTCTAGCGGGGGGAGAAACATTCAGTACTTC. Translation gives CASSSSSGGRNIQYF. The chain employs TRBV7-2 and TRBJ2-4, with TRBD2 identical over 11 bases. The CDR3 is 15 residues long. Trimming took 4 bases from V and 6 from J; bases not matched to a gene: 5. The germline V gene encodes CDR1 SGHTA and CDR2 FQGNSA.

V gene TRBV7-2 combines with J gene TRBJ2-7; 9 bases fit TRBD1. Germline assignment: CDR1 SGHTA and CDR2 FQGNSA. The CDR3 loop spans 16 amino acids. V shed 5 bases, J shed 3 bases, and the junction held 11 bases outside the gene matches. The CDR3 DNA sequence: TGTGCCAGCAGCCGGACAGGGGACAGGTTTTTCTACGAGCAGTACTTC. It codes for CASSRTGDRFFYEQYF. Full variable domain (outside the CDR3, taken from reference TRBV7-2 and TRBJ2-7): GAGVSQSPSNKVTEKGKDVELRCDPISGHTALYWYRQSLGQGLEFLIYFQGNSAPDKSGLPSDRFSAERTGGSVSTLTIQRTQQEDSAVYLCASSRTGDRFFYEQYFGPGTRLTVT.

In its sample, this clone was seen a few times. This sequence joins TRBV29-1 and TRBJ1-1; 9 bases are a match to TRBD1. From germline, CDR1 is SQVTM and CDR2 ANQGSEA. This CDR3 comprises 10 residues. The V gene end was trimmed by 7 bases and the J gene end by 8 bases; junction bases not matched to a gene: 2. As DNA, the CDR3 is TGCAGCGCTGGGACAGGGGAAGCTTTCTTT. Amino acids: CSAGTGEAFF.

The CDR3 DNA reads TGTGCCAGCAGCCTGACAGTTAACACTGAAGCTTTCTTT. Its protein is CASSLTVNTEAFF. J is TRBJ1-1 and V is TRBV13; a weak D match, TRBD1 (5 bases). The CDR3 length is 13 residues. CDR1 and CDR2 (germline): PRHDT, FYEKMQ (reference sequence). V shed 5 bases and J shed 2 bases, with 9 bases lying between them.